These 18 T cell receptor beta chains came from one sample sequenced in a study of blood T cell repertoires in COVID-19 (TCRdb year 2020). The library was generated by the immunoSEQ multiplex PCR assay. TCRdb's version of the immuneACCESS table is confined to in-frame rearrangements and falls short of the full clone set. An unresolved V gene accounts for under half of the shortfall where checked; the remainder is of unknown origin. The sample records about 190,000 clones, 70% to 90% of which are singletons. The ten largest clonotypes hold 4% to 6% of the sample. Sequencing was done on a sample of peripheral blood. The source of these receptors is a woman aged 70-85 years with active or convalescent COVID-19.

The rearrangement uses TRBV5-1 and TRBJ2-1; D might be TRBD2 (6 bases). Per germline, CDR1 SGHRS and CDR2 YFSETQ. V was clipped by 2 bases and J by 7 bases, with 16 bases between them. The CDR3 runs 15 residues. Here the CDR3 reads CASSFLTGGGNEQFF. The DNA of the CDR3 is TGCGCCAGCAGCTTCCTGACTGGGGGAGGTAATGAGCAGTTCTTC.

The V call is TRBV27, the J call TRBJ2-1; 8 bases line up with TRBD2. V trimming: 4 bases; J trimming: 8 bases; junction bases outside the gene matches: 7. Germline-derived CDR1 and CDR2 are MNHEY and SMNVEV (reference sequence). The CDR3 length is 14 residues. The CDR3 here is CASSYQGLADEQFF. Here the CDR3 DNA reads TGTGCCAGCAGTTACCAAGGACTAGCCGATGAGCAGTTCTTC.

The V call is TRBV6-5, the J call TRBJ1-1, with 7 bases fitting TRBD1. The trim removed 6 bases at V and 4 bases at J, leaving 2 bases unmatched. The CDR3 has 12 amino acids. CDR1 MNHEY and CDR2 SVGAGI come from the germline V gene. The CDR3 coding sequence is TGTGCCAGCAGGGGGACAGCCACTGAAGCTTTCTTT. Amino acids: CASRGTATEAFF.

This CDR3 reads CASSPRTSGRAPWDTQYF. CDR3 nucleotides: TGTGCCAGCAGCCCAAGGACTAGCGGGAGGGCCCCGTGGGATACGCAGTATTTT. The chain recombines TRBV4-2 with TRBJ2-3; the match to TRBD2 covers 15 bases. Trimming took 4 bases from V and 6 from J; bases not matched to a gene: 11. The CDR3 is 18 amino acids. Germline assignment: CDR1 LGHNA and CDR2 YNFKEQ.

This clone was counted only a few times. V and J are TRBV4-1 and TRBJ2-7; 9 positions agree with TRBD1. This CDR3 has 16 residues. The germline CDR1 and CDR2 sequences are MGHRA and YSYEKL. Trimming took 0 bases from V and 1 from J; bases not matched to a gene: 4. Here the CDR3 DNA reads TGCGCCAGCAGCCAAGAGGGGACAGGGATATCCTACGAGCAGTACTTC. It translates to CASSQEGTGISYEQYF.

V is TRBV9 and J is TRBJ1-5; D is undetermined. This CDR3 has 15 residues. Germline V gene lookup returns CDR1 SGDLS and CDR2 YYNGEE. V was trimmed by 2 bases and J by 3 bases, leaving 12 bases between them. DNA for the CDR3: TGTGCCAGCAGCGTGGCAGGCCTACCCAATCAGCCCCAGCATTTT. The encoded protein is CASSVAGLPNQPQHF.

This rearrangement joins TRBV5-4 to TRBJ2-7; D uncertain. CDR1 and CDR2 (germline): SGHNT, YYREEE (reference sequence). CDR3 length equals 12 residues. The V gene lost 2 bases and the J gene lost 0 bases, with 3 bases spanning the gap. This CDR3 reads CASSFHSYEQYF. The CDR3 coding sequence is TGTGCCAGCAGCTTCCACTCCTACGAGCAGTACTTC.

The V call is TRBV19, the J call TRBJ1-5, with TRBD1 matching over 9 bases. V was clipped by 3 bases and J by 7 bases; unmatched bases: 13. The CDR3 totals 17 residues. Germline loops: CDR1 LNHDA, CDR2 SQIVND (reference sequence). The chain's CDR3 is CASSIPKRGQGGQPQHF. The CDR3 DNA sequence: TGTGCCAGTAGTATTCCCAAGAGGGGACAGGGAGGCCAGCCCCAGCATTTT. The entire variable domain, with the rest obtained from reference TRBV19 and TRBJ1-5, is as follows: DGGITQSPKYLFRKEGQNVTLSCEQNLNHDAMYWYRQDPGQGLRLIYYSQIVNDFQKGDIAEGYSVSREKKESFPLTVTSAQKNPTAFYLCASSIPKRGQGGQPQHFGDGTRLSIL.

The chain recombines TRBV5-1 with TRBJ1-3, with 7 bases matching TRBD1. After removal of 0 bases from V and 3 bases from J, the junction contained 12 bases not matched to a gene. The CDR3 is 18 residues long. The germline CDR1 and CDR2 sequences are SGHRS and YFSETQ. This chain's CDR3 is CASSLEGGAGIYGNTIYF. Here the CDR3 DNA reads TGCGCCAGCAGCTTGGAAGGGGGCGCCGGGATTTATGGAAACACCATATATTTT. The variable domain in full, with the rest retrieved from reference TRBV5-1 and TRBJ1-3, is KAGVTQTPRYLIKTRGQQVTLSCSPISGHRSVSWYQQTPGQGLQFLFEYFSETQRNKGNFPGRFSGRQFSNSRSEMNVSTLELGDSALYLCASSLEGGAGIYGNTIYFGEGSWLTVV.

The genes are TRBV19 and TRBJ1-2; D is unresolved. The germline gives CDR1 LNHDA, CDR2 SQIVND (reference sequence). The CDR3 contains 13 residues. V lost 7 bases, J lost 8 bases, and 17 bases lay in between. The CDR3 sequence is CASTVGQLRGYTF. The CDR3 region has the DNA TGTGCCAGTACCGTGGGCCAGCTTAGGGGCTACACCTTC. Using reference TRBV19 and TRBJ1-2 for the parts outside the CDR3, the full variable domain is DGGITQSPKYLFRKEGQNVTLSCEQNLNHDAMYWYRQDPGQGLRLIYYSQIVNDFQKGDIAEGYSVSREKKESFPLTVTSAQKNPTAFYLCASTVGQLRGYTFGSGTRLTVV.

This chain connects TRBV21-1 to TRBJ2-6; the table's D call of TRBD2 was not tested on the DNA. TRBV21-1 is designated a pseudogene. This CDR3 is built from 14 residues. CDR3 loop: CASPRGAGANVLTF. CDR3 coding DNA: TGTGCCAGCCCCCGGGGGGCTGGGGCCAACGTCCTGACTTTC.

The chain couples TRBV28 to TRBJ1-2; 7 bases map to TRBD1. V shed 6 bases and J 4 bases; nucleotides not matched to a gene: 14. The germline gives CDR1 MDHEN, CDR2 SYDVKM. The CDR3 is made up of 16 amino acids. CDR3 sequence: CASSSPRRTGLYGYTF. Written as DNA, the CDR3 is TGTGCCAGCAGCTCGCCTCGTCGGACAGGCCTCTATGGCTACACCTTC.

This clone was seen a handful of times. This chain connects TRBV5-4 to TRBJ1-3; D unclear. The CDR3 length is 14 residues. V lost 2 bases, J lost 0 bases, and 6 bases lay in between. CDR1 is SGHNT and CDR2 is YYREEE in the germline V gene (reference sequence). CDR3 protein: CASSLDFSGNTIYF. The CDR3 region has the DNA TGTGCCAGCAGCTTAGACTTCTCTGGAAACACCATATATTTT.

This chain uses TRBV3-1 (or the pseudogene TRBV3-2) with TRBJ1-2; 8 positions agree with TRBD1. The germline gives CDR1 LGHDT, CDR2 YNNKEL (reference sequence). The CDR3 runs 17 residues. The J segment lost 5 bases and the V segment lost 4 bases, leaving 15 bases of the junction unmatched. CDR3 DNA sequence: TGTGCCAGCAGCCCATCGTCAACAGGGGGGAGGCGGTATGGCTACACCTTC. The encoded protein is CASSPSSTGGRRYGYTF.

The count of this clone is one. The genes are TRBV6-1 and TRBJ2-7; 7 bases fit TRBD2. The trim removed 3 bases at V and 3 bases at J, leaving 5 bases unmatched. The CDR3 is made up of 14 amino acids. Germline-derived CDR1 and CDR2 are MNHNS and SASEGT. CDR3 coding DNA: TGTGCCAGCAGTGAGCGGGGAGGGATCTACGAGCAGTACTTC. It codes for CASSERGGIYEQYF.

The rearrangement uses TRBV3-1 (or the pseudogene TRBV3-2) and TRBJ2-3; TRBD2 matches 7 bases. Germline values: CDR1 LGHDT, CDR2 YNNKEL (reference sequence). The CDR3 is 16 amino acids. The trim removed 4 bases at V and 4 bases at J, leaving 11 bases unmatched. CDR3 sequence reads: CASSPDSGQGSDTQYF. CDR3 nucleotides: TGTGCCAGCAGCCCGGATAGCGGGCAAGGGTCAGATACGCAGTATTTT.

The CDR3 spells CASSARTSGNADTQYF. The CDR3 DNA is TGTGCCAGCAGCGCCAGGACTAGCGGGAACGCAGATACGCAGTATTTT. This chain links TRBV5-4 with TRBJ2-3; TRBD2 matches 12 bases. Germline V gene sequence: CDR1 SGHNT, CDR2 YYREEE (reference sequence). There are 16 residues in the CDR3. The junction had 7 bases not matched to a gene; V was cut back by 4 bases and J by 4 bases. Drawing the rest from reference TRBV5-4 and TRBJ2-3, the complete variable domain is ETGVTQSPTHLIKTRGQQVTLRCSSQSGHNTVSWYQQALGQGPQFIFQYYREEENGRGNFPPRFSGLQFPNYSSELNVNALELDDSALYLCASSARTSGNADTQYFGPGTRLTVL.

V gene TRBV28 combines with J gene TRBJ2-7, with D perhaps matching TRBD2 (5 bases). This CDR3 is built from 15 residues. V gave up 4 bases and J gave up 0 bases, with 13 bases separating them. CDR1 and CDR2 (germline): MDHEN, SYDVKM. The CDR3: CASSSAGPFSYEQYF. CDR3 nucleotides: TGTGCCAGCAGTTCGGCGGGTCCCTTCTCCTACGAGCAGTACTTC.